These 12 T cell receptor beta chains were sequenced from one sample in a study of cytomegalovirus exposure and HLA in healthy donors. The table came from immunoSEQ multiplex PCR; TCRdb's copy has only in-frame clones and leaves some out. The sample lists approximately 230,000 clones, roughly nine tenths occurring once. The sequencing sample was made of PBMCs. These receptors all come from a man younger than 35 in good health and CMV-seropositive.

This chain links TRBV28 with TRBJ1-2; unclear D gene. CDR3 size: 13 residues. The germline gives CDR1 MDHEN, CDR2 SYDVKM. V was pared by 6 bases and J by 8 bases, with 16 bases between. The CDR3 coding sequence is TGTGCCAGCAGCCTCCCGGACTTGAGAGGCTACACCTTC. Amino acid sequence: CASSLPDLRGYTF.

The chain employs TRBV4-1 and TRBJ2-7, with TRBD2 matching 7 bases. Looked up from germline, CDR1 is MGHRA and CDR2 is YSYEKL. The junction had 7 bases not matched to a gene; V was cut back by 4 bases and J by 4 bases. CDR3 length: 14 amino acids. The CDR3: CASSRVWEGYEQYF. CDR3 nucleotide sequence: TGCGCCAGCAGCCGGGTGTGGGAGGGTTACGAGCAGTACTTC.

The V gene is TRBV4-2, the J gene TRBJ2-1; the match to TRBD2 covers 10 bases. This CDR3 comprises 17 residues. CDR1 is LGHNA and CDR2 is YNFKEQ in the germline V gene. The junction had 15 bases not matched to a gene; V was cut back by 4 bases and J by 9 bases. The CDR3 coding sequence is TGTGCCAGCAGCCTAACCCTAGCGGGAGTATCATTCAGTGAGCAGTTCTTC. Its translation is CASSLTLAGVSFSEQFF.

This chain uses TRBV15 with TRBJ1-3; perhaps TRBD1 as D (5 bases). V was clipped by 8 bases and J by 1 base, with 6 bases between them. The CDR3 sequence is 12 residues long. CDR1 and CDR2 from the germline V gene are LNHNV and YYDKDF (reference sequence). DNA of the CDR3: TGTGCCACCGGGGGTTCTGGAAACACCATATATTTT. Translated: CATGGSGNTIYF.

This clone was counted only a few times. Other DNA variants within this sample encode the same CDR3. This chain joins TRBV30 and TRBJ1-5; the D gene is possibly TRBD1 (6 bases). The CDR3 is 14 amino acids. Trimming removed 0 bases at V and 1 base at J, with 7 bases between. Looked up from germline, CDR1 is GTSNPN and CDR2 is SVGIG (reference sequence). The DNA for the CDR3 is TGTGCCTGGAGTGTGGGGGCCAGCAATCAGCCCCAGCATTTT. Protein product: CAWSVGASNQPQHF.

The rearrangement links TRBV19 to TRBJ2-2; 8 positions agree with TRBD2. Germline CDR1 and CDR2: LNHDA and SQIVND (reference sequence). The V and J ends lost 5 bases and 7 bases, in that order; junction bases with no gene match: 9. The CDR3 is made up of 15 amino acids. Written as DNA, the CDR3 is TGTGCCAGTAGTCGAGGGACTAGGGGAATCGGGGAGCTGTTTTTT. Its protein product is CASSRGTRGIGELFF.

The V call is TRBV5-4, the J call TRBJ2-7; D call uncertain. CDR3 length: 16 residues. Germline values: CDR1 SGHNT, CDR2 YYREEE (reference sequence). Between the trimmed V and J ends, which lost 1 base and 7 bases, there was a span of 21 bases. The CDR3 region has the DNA TGTGCCAGCAGCTTGATTTTTGGTAGCCGACCTGGGGAGCAGTACTTC. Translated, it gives CASSLIFGSRPGEQYF.

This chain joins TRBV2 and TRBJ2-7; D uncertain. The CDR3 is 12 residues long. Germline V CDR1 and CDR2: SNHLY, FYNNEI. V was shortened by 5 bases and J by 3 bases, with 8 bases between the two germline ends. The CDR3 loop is CASSRLGYEQYF. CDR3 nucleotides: TGTGCCAGCAGTAGACTCGGCTACGAGCAGTACTTC.

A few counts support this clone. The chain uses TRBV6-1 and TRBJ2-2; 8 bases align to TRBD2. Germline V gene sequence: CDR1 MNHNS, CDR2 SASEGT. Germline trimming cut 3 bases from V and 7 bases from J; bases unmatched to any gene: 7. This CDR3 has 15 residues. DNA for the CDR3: TGTGCCAGCAGTGAGACTAGCGCTAGGGGCGGGGAGCTGTTTTTT. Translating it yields CASSETSARGGELFF.

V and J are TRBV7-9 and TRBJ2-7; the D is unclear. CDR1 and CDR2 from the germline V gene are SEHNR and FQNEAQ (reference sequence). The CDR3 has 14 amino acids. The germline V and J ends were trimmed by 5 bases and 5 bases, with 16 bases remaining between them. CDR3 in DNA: TGTGCCAGCAGCCCTAGTGGCGTTGCGGACGAGCAGTACTTC. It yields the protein CASSPSGVADEQYF.

In DNA form, the CDR3 reads TGTGCCAGCAGGTCTGACAGGGGTACTGAAGCTTTCTTT. Translation gives CASRSDRGTEAFF. The chain is built from TRBV27 and TRBJ1-1; 8 positions agree with TRBD1. The CDR3 covers 13 residues. Germline CDR1 and CDR2: MNHEY and SMNVEV (reference sequence). Unmatched junction bases numbered 5, after V lost 6 bases and J lost 5 bases.

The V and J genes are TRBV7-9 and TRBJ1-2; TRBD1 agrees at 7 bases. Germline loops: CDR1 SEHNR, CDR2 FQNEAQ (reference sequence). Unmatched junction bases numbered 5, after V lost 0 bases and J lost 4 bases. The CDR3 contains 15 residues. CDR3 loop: CASSLAQQGSYGYTF. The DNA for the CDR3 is TGTGCCAGCAGCTTAGCCCAACAGGGGTCCTATGGCTACACCTTC.